These 22 T cell receptor beta chains were all obtained from the same sample, sequenced in a study of cytomegalovirus exposure and HLA in healthy donors. PCR employed 60 Vbeta and 13 Jbeta primers. Measured with immunoSEQ multiplex PCR; TCRdb has only the in-frame clones, and not every one. The sample has about 100,000 clones, 65% seen once. Sequencing was performed on PBMCs. The receptors shown here come from a man aged 25 to 40 in good health and CMV-seropositive.

The J gene is TRBJ1-2, the V gene TRBV7-9, with TRBD1 matching 12 bases. CDR3 length equals 14 residues. CDR1 and CDR2 from the germline V gene are SEHNR and FQNEAQ (reference sequence). The ends lost 5 bases at V and 5 bases at J; junction bases unmatched: 3. The DNA of the CDR3 is TGTGCCAGCAGCAAGGGACAGGGGGCGTATGGCTACACCTTC. Translation gives CASSKGQGAYGYTF.

This sequence joins TRBV30 and TRBJ1-1, with unresolved D. The V gene's germline CDR1 is GTSNPN and CDR2 SVGIG (reference sequence). The CDR3 extends over 13 amino acids. V was trimmed by 0 bases and J by 3 bases, leaving 8 bases between them. For the CDR3, the DNA is TGTGCCTGGAGTGTCGGCGGGGACACTGAAGCTTTCTTT. Protein: CAWSVGGDTEAFF.

The rearrangement uses TRBV6-6 and TRBJ2-7, with 8 bases identical to TRBD1. Germline CDR1 is MNHNY and CDR2 is SVGAGI (reference sequence). This CDR3 comprises 15 residues. V trimming: 2 bases; J trimming: 5 bases; junction bases outside the gene matches: 8. The CDR3 nucleotides read TGTGCCAGCAGTTACCAAACAGGGGGAATAAACGAGCAGTACTTC. This encodes CASSYQTGGINEQYF.

The chain has TRBV6-6 and TRBJ2-2; D is unresolved. The germline CDR1 and CDR2 sequences are MNHNY and SVGAGI (reference sequence). CDR3 length: 14 residues. With 0 bases removed from V and 8 bases from J, the gap between germline ends came to 10 bases. The CDR3 nucleotides are TGTGCCAGCAGTTACTCGGGCCCTGTGGGGGAGCTGTTTTTT. Its translation: CASSYSGPVGELFF.

This clone has more than one count but fewer than ten. The chain carries TRBV5-4 and TRBJ1-1, with D possibly TRBD1 on 6 matching bases. The V gene lost 1 base and the J gene lost 1 base, with 8 bases spanning the gap. The length of the CDR3 is 14 residues. From germline, CDR1 is SGHNT and CDR2 YYREEE (reference sequence). DNA for the CDR3: TGTGCCAGCAGCTTGACAGGGCCGAACACTGAAGCTTTCTTT. Translating gives CASSLTGPNTEAFF.

This chain connects TRBV10-3 to TRBJ2-7, with TRBD1 as a possible D gene (5 bases). CDR1 and CDR2 from the germline V gene are ENHRY and SYGVKD. There are 14 residues in the CDR3. The V end was cut by 2 bases, the J end by 0 bases, with 8 bases between. CDR3 bases: TGTGCCATCAGTGAGGGACAAATCTCCTACGAGCAGTACTTC. Translating gives CAISEGQISYEQYF.

V is TRBV7-6 and J is TRBJ1-1, with 7 bases aligning to TRBD1. The germline V gene has CDR1 SGHVS and CDR2 FNYEAQ. This CDR3 is built from 14 residues. V lost 5 bases, J lost 1 base, and 4 bases stayed unmatched. The CDR3, as DNA: TGTGCCAGCAGCCCGGACAGGTGGAACACTGAAGCTTTCTTT. Residues: CASSPDRWNTEAFF.

This clone was seen a handful of times. The V gene is TRBV18, the J gene TRBJ1-4, with D perhaps matching TRBD1 (6 bases). Looked up from germline, CDR1 is KGHSH and CDR2 is LQKENI. The germline V and J ends were trimmed by 5 bases and 6 bases, with 13 bases remaining between them. There are 14 residues in the CDR3. The CDR3 sequence is CASSAQGMDEKLFF. The CDR3 bases are TGTGCCAGCTCAGCCCAGGGGATGGATGAAAAACTGTTTTTT.

This clone was observed a few times. A junction boundary mismatches the germline segment, possibly from a read error. The CDR3 here is CASSLGSTQYF. Here the CDR3 DNA reads TGTGCCAGCAGCCTAGGCTCGACCCAGTACTTC. The J gene is TRBJ2-5, the V gene TRBV13; D is undetermined. This CDR3 spans 11 amino acids. Per germline, CDR1 PRHDT and CDR2 FYEKMQ (reference sequence).

The J gene is TRBJ2-7, the V gene TRBV7-2; D unresolved. The CDR3 sequence is 16 residues long. The V gene lost 5 bases and the J gene lost 2 bases, with 19 bases spanning the gap. The germline CDR1 and CDR2 sequences are SGHTA and FQGNSA. In DNA form, the CDR3 reads TGTGCCAGCAGCCGCTCCGCCGGTTCGGTAGCCTACGAGCAGTACTTC. It encodes CASSRSAGSVAYEQYF.

This chain joins TRBV19 and TRBJ2-7; 7 positions agree with TRBD2. CDR3 length equals 14 residues. V shed 5 bases, J shed 4 bases, and the junction held 8 bases outside the gene matches. Germline CDR1 and CDR2: LNHDA and SQIVND (reference sequence). The CDR3 is CASSQTGTIYEQYF. The CDR3 nucleotides are TGTGCCAGTAGTCAAACCGGGACTATATACGAGCAGTACTTC.

V is TRBV11-3 and J is TRBJ2-2; 9 nucleotides agree with TRBD2. Germline V gene sequence: CDR1 SGHNT, CDR2 YENEEA. The CDR3 is 16 residues long. J lost 6 bases, V lost 2 bases, and 7 bases had no gene match. The CDR3 loop reads CASSLTGLANAGELFF. The CDR3 DNA is TGTGCCAGCAGCTTAACGGGACTAGCTAACGCCGGGGAGCTGTTTTTT.

The chain has TRBV5-4 and TRBJ2-1; D is perhaps TRBD1 (5 bases). This CDR3 comprises 15 residues. Germline CDR1 SGHNT, CDR2 YYREEE (reference sequence). The V gene lost 0 bases and the J gene lost 5 bases, with 12 bases spanning the gap. This CDR3 reads CASSLGPGSDNEQFF. In nucleotides, the CDR3 is TGTGCCAGCAGCTTGGGCCCAGGGTCGGACAATGAGCAGTTCTTC.

This clone was seen only once. The chain uses TRBV10-3 and TRBJ2-7; a possible D gene is TRBD1 (6 bases). Germline V CDR1 and CDR2: ENHRY, SYGVKD. Trimming left V 5 bases short and J 2 bases short, with 7 bases between. The CDR3 spans 12 residues. The CDR3 is CAISRQAYEQYF. The CDR3 DNA is TGTGCCATCAGTCGACAGGCCTACGAGCAGTACTTC.

V and J are TRBV10-3 and TRBJ1-2; no clear D. V was cut by 0 bases and J by 5 bases, with 13 bases left in between. This CDR3 region has 15 residues. Germline V gene lookup returns CDR1 ENHRY and CDR2 SYGVKD. The DNA for the CDR3 is TGTGCCATCAGTGAGTCATCCGTGCTAGGATATGGCTACACCTTC. It codes for CAISESSVLGYGYTF.

The chain combines TRBV5-6 with TRBJ1-3; a weak D match, TRBD1 (5 bases). V lost 1 base and J lost 2, with 16 bases in between. Germline-derived CDR1 and CDR2 are SGHDT and YYEEEE. The length of the CDR3 is 17 residues. The CDR3 DNA reads as TGTGCCAGCAGCTTGTCGGGGGGGAGCGGTGCTGGAAACACCATATATTTT. Translation gives CASSLSGGSGAGNTIYF.

J is TRBJ1-2 and V is TRBV19, with D perhaps matching TRBD1 (6 bases). CDR1 is LNHDA and CDR2 is SQIVND in the germline V gene (reference sequence). There are 14 residues in the CDR3. Trimming removed 1 base at V and 5 bases at J, with 11 bases between. The chain's CDR3 is CASSIGARGYGYTF. Here the CDR3 DNA reads TGTGCCAGTAGTATAGGCGCCAGGGGATATGGCTACACCTTC.

The V gene is TRBV6-5, the J gene TRBJ1-5; 8 bases map to TRBD1. J gave up 3 bases and V 6 bases, and 4 bases lay outside the gene matches. The germline gives CDR1 MNHEY, CDR2 SVGAGI. The CDR3 consists of 14 residues. The CDR3 region is CASSRTGPNQPQHF. The DNA for the CDR3 is TGTGCCAGCAGCCGGACAGGGCCCAATCAGCCCCAGCATTTT.

The count of this clone is one. This rearrangement joins TRBV6-5 to TRBJ2-2, with a possible D match to TRBD1 (8 bases). CDR3 length: 15 amino acids. Trimming cost V 11 bases and J 1 base, with 17 bases left between them. Germline V gene lookup returns CDR1 MNHEY and CDR2 SVGAGI. CDR3 coding DNA: TGTGCCGCCGGGGGGACAGGAATGAACACCGGGGAGCTGTTTTTT. This sequence encodes CAAGGTGMNTGELFF.

The CDR3 DNA sequence: TGTGCCAGCACCCCCGGGACAGGGGTTGAAGCTTTCTTT. Encoded protein: CASTPGTGVEAFF. The chain combines TRBV11-1 with TRBJ1-1, with 10 bases fitting TRBD1. CDR3 length equals 13 residues. V was clipped by 7 bases and J by 7 bases; unmatched bases: 6. The germline V gene has CDR1 SGHAT and CDR2 FQDESV (reference sequence).

The gene calls are TRBV19 and TRBJ1-5; 7 bases agree with TRBD1. V dropped 4 bases and J dropped 3; count of bases not matched to a gene: 6. Germline assignment: CDR1 LNHDA and CDR2 SQIVND (reference sequence). The length of the CDR3 is 15 residues. CDR3 loop: CASSTWDSDNQPQHF. The CDR3 nucleotides are TGTGCCAGTAGTACATGGGACAGTGACAATCAGCCCCAGCATTTT.

This clone is a singleton in its sample. V gene TRBV19 combines with J gene TRBJ2-3; maybe TRBD2 (6 bases). Trimming removed 8 bases at V and 7 bases at J, with 16 bases between. CDR1 LNHDA and CDR2 SQIVND come from the germline V gene (reference sequence). The CDR3 runs to 13 residues. The CDR3 region is CASGRGGKNTQYF. The DNA of the CDR3 is TGTGCCAGTGGGCGAGGAGGGAAAAATACGCAGTATTTT.